Listed below are T cell receptor beta chains from one sample, sequenced in a study of vaccination effects on CD4 cells after COVID-19. Antigens of these TCRs are unknown. The method was immunoSEQ multiplex PCR; TCRdb's version includes in-frame clones alone and lacks a portion of them. Among 20,000 to 25,000 clones listed, roughly 74% were seen once. Material: CD4+ T cells from PBMCs cultured with a peptide pool, obtained before COVID-19 vaccination. These receptors were collected from a human donor who had a prior SARS-CoV-2 infection. The CDR3 runs from the conserved cysteine through the conserved F or W. Each record gives: V gene, J gene, clone size, CDR3 protein. Expanded clones are given a class, and other clones once, few, many or no size at all.

TRBV15,TRBJ2-1,NA,CATSSGGLAAGGNEQFF
TRBV7-9,TRBJ2-3,NA,CASSRPGTSGRAPTDTQYF
TRBV30,TRBJ2-3,NA,CAWGRLTPNADTQYF
TRBV9,TRBJ1-3,NA,CASGTGSSGNTIYF
TRBV3-1/TRBV3-2,TRBJ2-5,NA,CASSQGGGQETQYF
TRBV6-1,TRBJ2-7,once,CASSENPRLAYEQYF
TRBV19,TRBJ2-2,NA,CASRSYRGQTGELFF
TRBV27,TRBJ1-1,NA,CASRGNRDRGNTEAFF
TRBV19,TRBJ2-1,NA,CASSTRDEQFF
TRBV9,TRBJ1-1,NA,CASSVAVQGDTEAFF
TRBV2,TRBJ2-1,few,CASRGPNTNEQFF
TRBV19,TRBJ2-1,NA,CASSGGGYYNEQFF
TRBV30,TRBJ2-7,once,CAWSEPRTRGDEQYF
TRBV18,TRBJ2-2,NA,CASSPGLVVAGELFF
TRBV19,TRBJ2-1,NA,CASGDFGGSSYNEQFF
TRBV2,TRBJ2-3,NA,CASRGGRWIGDTQYF